What follows are 28 T cell receptor beta chains derived from one specimen sequenced in a study of OX40 agonist ivuxolimab in advanced cancers. The method was immunoSEQ multiplex PCR; TCRdb's version includes in-frame clones alone and lacks a portion of them. The data contain tens of thousands of clones, just over 85% of them seen just once; the ten biggest clones take up 4.1%. Sequenced here: CD4+ or CD8+ T cells sorted from blood, sampled in a trial of the OX40 agonist ivuxolimab. These receptors came from an adult with an advanced solid tumor such as melanoma, head and neck, liver or kidney cancer.

The chain carries TRBV30 and TRBJ1-1, with TRBD1 matching 8 bases. V shed 2 bases, J shed 9 bases, and the junction held 8 bases outside the gene matches. The CDR3 sequence is 13 residues long. CDR1 and CDR2 (germline): GTSNPN, SVGIG (reference sequence). The CDR3 here is CAWSRQGALQAFF. As DNA, the CDR3 is TGTGCCTGGAGTAGGCAGGGGGCTCTTCAAGCTTTCTTT.

This clone was detected once. The chain joins TRBV18 to TRBJ1-1; D unclear. Germline V gene data show CDR1 as KGHSH and CDR2 as LQKENI. Trimming stripped 3 bases from V and 8 bases from J, with 13 bases between. The CDR3 is 13 residues long. The CDR3 DNA reads TGTGCCAGCTCACCCGACGAGTCACGGGAAGCTTTCTTT. The encoded protein is CASSPDESREAFF. The entire variable domain, with the rest obtained from reference TRBV18 and TRBJ1-1, is as follows: NAGVMQNPRHLVRRRGQEARLRCSPMKGHSHVYWYRQLPEEGLKFMVYLQKENIIDESGMPKERFSAEFPKEGPSILRIQQVVRGDSAAYFCASSPDESREAFFGQGTRLTVV.

The DNA of the CDR3 is TGTGCCAGCAGTGAAACCAGGGGGCTCCACTCTGGGGCCAACGTCCTGACTTTC. This encodes CASSETRGLHSGANVLTF. This chain uses TRBV2 with TRBJ2-6; TRBD1 agrees at 8 bases. The CDR3 consists of 18 residues. Germline-derived CDR1 and CDR2 are SNHLY and FYNNEI. V gave up 2 bases and J gave up 0 bases; unmatched junction bases: 6.

This clone has ten or more counts. V and J are TRBV7-9 and TRBJ2-3, with D possibly matching TRBD1 (6 bases). The germline CDR1 and CDR2 sequences are SEHNR and FQNEAQ (reference sequence). Deletions cut 2 bases from V and 0 bases from J, with 9 bases between. CDR3 length equals 15 residues. In nucleotides, the CDR3 is TGTGCCAGCAGCTTAATGGGGACAAGCACAGATACGCAGTATTTT. Its protein is CASSLMGTSTDTQYF. Full variable domain (outside the CDR3, taken from reference TRBV7-9 and TRBJ2-3): DTGVSQNPRHKITKRGQNVTFRCDPISEHNRLYWYRQTLGQGPEFLTYFQNEAQLEKSRLLSDRFSAERPKGSFSTLEIQRTEQGDSAMYLCASSLMGTSTDTQYFGPGTRLTVL.

The chain couples TRBV11-1 to TRBJ2-7; 13 bases fit TRBD2. Germline CDR1 and CDR2: SGHAT and FQDESV (reference sequence). With 6 bases clipped from V and 4 bases from J, the junction kept 6 bases outside the gene matches. This CDR3 contains 15 residues. The CDR3 nucleotides are TGTGCCAGCAGACTAGCGGGAGGGCCCCTTTACGAGCAGTACTTC. It specifies CASRLAGGPLYEQYF.

The chain recombines TRBV25-1 with TRBJ1-2, with no clear D. The CDR3 sequence is 13 residues long. CDR1 MGHDK and CDR2 SYGVNS come from the germline V gene. The V and J ends lost 5 bases and 0 bases respectively, with 7 bases between them. Here the CDR3 DNA reads TGTGCCAGCAGTCATCAGTCTAACTATGGCTACACCTTC. It specifies CASSHQSNYGYTF.

This clone has only one observation. J is TRBJ2-5 and V is TRBV19; D uncertain. Per germline, CDR1 LNHDA and CDR2 SQIVND (reference sequence). CDR3 length equals 15 residues. V shed 5 bases and J shed 4 bases, with 17 bases lying between them. CDR3 in DNA: TGTGCCAGTAGTTCCCTACTGGGCAGGTTAGAGACCCAGTACTTC. It is translated as CASSSLLGRLETQYF.

The rearrangement uses TRBV9 and TRBJ2-5; 9 bases match TRBD2. The ends lost 1 base at V and 7 bases at J; junction bases unmatched: 5. CDR3 length: 14 amino acids. Germline-derived CDR1 and CDR2 are SGDLS and YYNGEE. The CDR3 sequence: CASSVSSGKATQYF. In DNA form, the CDR3 reads TGTGCCAGCAGCGTATCTAGCGGGAAAGCGACCCAGTACTTC.

The CDR3 is CASSPSGEQYF. For the CDR3, the DNA is TGTGCCAGCTCACCCTCGGGCGAGCAGTACTTC. The chain couples TRBV18 to TRBJ2-7; no definite D call. V lost 3 bases and J 6 bases, leaving 6 bases between the germline ends. Germline CDR1 is KGHSH and CDR2 is LQKENI. The CDR3 has 11 amino acids.

This chain uses TRBV14 with TRBJ1-3, with TRBD1 as a possible D gene (5 bases). V was trimmed by 0 bases and J by 4 bases, leaving 22 bases between them. Germline assignment: CDR1 SGHDN and CDR2 FVKESK. The CDR3 covers 19 residues. CDR3 coding DNA: TGTGCCAGCAGCCAAGATCGTAGGGGAACAAAGGGAGGGGGAAACACCATATATTTT. Amino acids: CASSQDRRGTKGGGNTIYF.

The gene calls are TRBV6-5 and TRBJ2-1; TRBD2 is a possible D gene (6 bases). This CDR3 comprises 15 residues. V lost 8 bases to trimming and J lost 5 bases, with 19 bases between them. Germline assignment: CDR1 MNHEY and CDR2 SVGAGI. CDR3 bases: TGTGCCAGCGGGGGGATATCTGACCCGGACAATGAGCAGTTCTTC. This gives the protein CASGGISDPDNEQFF.

There are a few counts of this clone. This rearrangement joins TRBV19 to TRBJ2-3, with 7 bases matching TRBD2. The trim removed 4 bases at V and 5 bases at J, leaving 9 bases unmatched. The CDR3 runs 15 residues. Germline V lookup: CDR1 LNHDA, CDR2 SQIVND (reference sequence). The CDR3 is CASSSLGEGEDTQYF. Written as DNA, the CDR3 is TGTGCCAGTAGTAGCCTCGGGGAGGGTGAAGATACGCAGTATTTT. The full variable domain, rest sourced from reference TRBV19 and TRBJ2-3, is DGGITQSPKYLFRKEGQNVTLSCEQNLNHDAMYWYRQDPGQGLRLIYYSQIVNDFQKGDIAEGYSVSREKKESFPLTVTSAQKNPTAFYLCASSSLGEGEDTQYFGPGTRLTVL.

The chain combines TRBV11-1 with TRBJ2-1, with 10 bases fitting TRBD2. V shed 5 bases, J shed 9 bases, and the junction held 7 bases outside the gene matches. Germline V lookup: CDR1 SGHAT, CDR2 FQDESV (reference sequence). CDR3 size: 14 residues. In DNA, the CDR3 is TGTGCCAGCAGCCTCACTAGCGGGGTTGGTGAGCAGTTCTTC. Protein product: CASSLTSGVGEQFF.

V and J are TRBV6-1 and TRBJ1-1; no firm D call. Germline assignment: CDR1 MNHNS and CDR2 SASEGT. The CDR3 consists of 14 residues. V was cut by 1 base and J by 1 base, with 7 bases left in between. DNA for the CDR3: TGTGCCAGCAGTGAAGTGGGAGCGAACACTGAAGCTTTCTTT. Its translation is CASSEVGANTEAFF.

The chain joins TRBV30 to TRBJ1-2; 7 bases match TRBD1. This CDR3 comprises 13 residues. Germline CDR1 reads GTSNPN; CDR2 reads SVGIG (reference sequence). With V trimmed by 4 bases and J by 6 bases, 8 bases remained unmatched. The CDR3 coding sequence is TGTGCCTGGACCGACAGGGAGGTTGATGGCTACACCTTC. Residues: CAWTDREVDGYTF.

V usage is TRBV5-1 and J usage is TRBJ1-1; D not resolved. V shed 0 bases and J shed 2 bases, with 8 bases lying between them. The CDR3 totals 14 residues. Per the germline V gene, CDR1 is SGHRS and CDR2 is YFSETQ. The CDR3, as DNA: TGCGCCAGCAGCTTGGGTTCAGAAAACACTGAAGCTTTCTTT. Protein: CASSLGSENTEAFF. Combining the CDR3 with reference TRBV5-1 and TRBJ1-1 gives the whole variable domain KAGVTQTPRYLIKTRGQQVTLSCSPISGHRSVSWYQQTPGQGLQFLFEYFSETQRNKGNFPGRFSGRQFSNSRSEMNVSTLELGDSALYLCASSLGSENTEAFFGQGTRLTVV.

The chain is built from TRBV5-6 and TRBJ1-3; a possible D gene is TRBD1 (5 bases). This CDR3 comprises 16 residues. V shed 1 base and J shed 4 bases, with 15 bases lying between them. The V gene's germline CDR1 is SGHDT and CDR2 YYEEEE. As DNA, the CDR3 is TGTGCCAGCAGCTTGTATTCGGGGGGTTCCGGAAACACCATATATTTT. Its protein is CASSLYSGGSGNTIYF.

The chain is built from TRBV18 and TRBJ2-7; D gene unclear. The V end was cut by 0 bases, the J end by 4 bases, with 13 bases between. The CDR3 length is 15 residues. Germline CDR1 reads KGHSH; CDR2 reads LQKENI. The CDR3 is CASSPPSQKGYEQYF. The CDR3 DNA sequence: TGTGCCAGCTCACCACCCTCACAGAAGGGTTACGAGCAGTACTTC.

As for this clone: Other nucleotide sequences from this sample produce the same CDR3. The chain recombines TRBV11-1 with TRBJ1-1; D may be TRBD1 (5 bases). The CDR3 contains 13 residues. The germline CDR1 and CDR2 sequences are SGHAT and FQDESV (reference sequence). V dropped 4 bases and J dropped 1 base, with 7 bases sitting between them. The CDR3 DNA reads as TGTGCCAGCAGCTCGCAGGGGAACACTGAAGCTTTCTTT. Translating gives CASSSQGNTEAFF.

A single count supports this clone. The V and J genes are TRBV5-1 and TRBJ2-7; no firm D call. Deletions cut 0 bases from V and 6 bases from J, with 10 bases between. The germline V gene has CDR1 SGHRS and CDR2 YFSETQ. CDR3 length: 13 residues. CDR3 amino acids: CASSLGSVSEQYF. The CDR3 coding sequence is TGCGCCAGCAGCTTGGGGTCGGTATCCGAGCAGTACTTC. Variable domain in full (rest from reference TRBV5-1 and TRBJ2-7): KAGVTQTPRYLIKTRGQQVTLSCSPISGHRSVSWYQQTPGQGLQFLFEYFSETQRNKGNFPGRFSGRQFSNSRSEMNVSTLELGDSALYLCASSLGSVSEQYFGPGTRLTVT.

The rearrangement links TRBV4-2 to TRBJ2-7, with a possible D match to TRBD1 (5 bases). With 0 bases removed from V and 6 bases from J, the gap between germline ends came to 12 bases. The V gene's germline CDR1 is LGHNA and CDR2 YNFKEQ. The CDR3 runs to 14 residues. In DNA form, the CDR3 reads TGTGCCAGCAGCCAAGACATTTGGGGCAGCGAGCAGTACTTC. Its protein is CASSQDIWGSEQYF.

The chain links TRBV6-5 to TRBJ2-2, with D tentatively TRBD1 (5 bases). Trimming cost V 0 bases and J 6 bases, with 11 bases left between them. The germline CDR1 and CDR2 sequences are MNHEY and SVGAGI. This CDR3 region has 15 residues. The CDR3 region has the DNA TGTGCCAGCAGTTACTCCTCAGGGTACGCCGGGGAGCTGTTTTTT. Its protein is CASSYSSGYAGELFF.

The chain joins TRBV18 to TRBJ1-1, with D tentatively TRBD1 (5 bases). The germline V gene encodes CDR1 KGHSH and CDR2 LQKENI. V was shortened by 6 bases and J by 1 base, with 9 bases between the two germline ends. This CDR3 is built from 13 residues. The CDR3 sequence is CASSRQKNTEAFF. The CDR3 DNA reads as TGTGCCAGCTCCCGACAGAAGAACACTGAAGCTTTCTTT.

J is TRBJ2-1 and V is TRBV6-6; either TRBD1 or TRBD2 may supply D (5 bases each). This CDR3 region has 16 residues. The V gene's germline CDR1 is MNHNY and CDR2 SVGAGI (reference sequence). Trimming cost V 2 bases and J 7 bases, with 18 bases left between them. In DNA form, the CDR3 reads TGTGCCAGCAGTTACCCCTTGTCGGGTGGGGGTAATGAGCAGTTCTTC. Encoded protein: CASSYPLSGGGNEQFF.

The chain combines TRBV10-3 with TRBJ1-2; 8 bases are shared with TRBD1. J lost 8 bases, V lost 6 bases, and 8 bases had no gene match. There are 13 residues in the CDR3. The germline CDR1 and CDR2 sequences are ENHRY and SYGVKD. CDR3 protein: CAISPDRASGYTF. Here the CDR3 DNA reads TGTGCCATCAGCCCGGACAGGGCGAGCGGCTACACCTTC.

The chain combines TRBV7-3 with TRBJ2-5, with D tentatively TRBD2 (6 bases). The CDR3 totals 17 residues. Germline CDR1 and CDR2: SGHTA and FQGTGA. With 0 bases removed from V and 2 bases from J, the gap between germline ends came to 16 bases. The DNA of the CDR3 is TGTGCCAGCAGCTTAACCGGCGACCGGGACTCGCAAGAGACCCAGTACTTC. This encodes CASSLTGDRDSQETQYF. Based on the CDR3 plus reference TRBV7-3 and TRBJ2-5, the full variable domain is GAGVSQTPSNKVTEKGKYVELRCDPISGHTALYWYRQSLGQGPEFLIYFQGTGAADDSGLPNDRFFAVRPEGSVSTLKIQRTERGDSAVYLCASSLTGDRDSQETQYFGPGTRLLVL.

This clone was picked up a small number of times. This sequence joins TRBV28 and TRBJ1-1; D ambiguous. The germline V and J ends were trimmed by 3 bases and 8 bases, with 10 bases remaining between them. Per the germline V gene, CDR1 is MDHEN and CDR2 is SYDVKM. The CDR3 covers 12 residues. The CDR3 sequence is CASSFLGREAFF. In nucleotides, the CDR3 is TGTGCCAGCAGTTTCCTGGGCAGAGAAGCTTTCTTT.

This chain uses TRBV19 with TRBJ2-1, with 10 bases lining up with TRBD2. Germline V gives CDR1 LNHDA, CDR2 SQIVND (reference sequence). After removal of 3 bases from V and 3 bases from J, the junction contained 2 bases not matched to a gene. The CDR3 has 15 residues. For the CDR3, the DNA is TGTGCCAGTAGTATGCTAGCGGGAGACTACAATGAGCAGTTCTTC. The encoded protein is CASSMLAGDYNEQFF.